This T cell receptor (beta chain) was captured by sequencing in a study of identical twins (dated by TCRdb to 2015 to 2016). Describing the broader study: TCR alpha and beta repertoires from monozygotic twins, unrelated adults of various ages and cord blood were deep-sequenced to test whether fetal clonotypes persist. Replicate twin experiments were performed at different times using different library preparation protocols to rule out contamination.

All donors were healthy Caucasians. Three pairs of female monozygotic twins, all aged roughly 18 to 29 years, made up the twin cohort. The RNA used for TCR libraries was isolated from peripheral blood mononuclear cells. Points the paper makes about the study in general: In beta out-of-frame sequences, excess twin sharing was weaker, because having fewer shared sequences lowered the signal-to-noise ratio. Zero-insertion analyses could be partly confounded by invariant T cells such as MAIT and iNKT, although diverse VJ usage argued against such confounding for most clonotypes. Compared with coincidental sharing between unrelated individuals, out-of-frame TCR alpha sequences shared between twins had an excess of sequences with low generation probability. Abundant cord blood beta clonotypes carried fewer insertions; young adult naive repertoires showed a weaker similar trend, while memory repertoires showed none. Because the same donors could not be followed over many years, conclusions were based on cross-sectional statistical analysis. In monozygotic twins, recombination models systematically underestimated out-of-frame TCR alpha sharing, but the models matched the sharing seen between unrelated individuals.

From the cysteine up to the phenylalanine, the CDR3 has a length of 16 residues. Just CDR3 DNA is preserved here, 48 bases in frame from base 1. Here V drops 4 bases and J drops 4 bases, and the junction holds 7 bases not matched to any gene. The germline V gene provides CDR1 SGHRS and CDR2 YFSETQ. In the case of this clonotype: Its antigen specificity is not known. Base quality data are lacking; no much larger clone is found one base away.

The library was obtained by 5' RACE. Sequencing was performed on an Illumina HiSeq 2000. A universal primer binding site was added through template switching, and the final cDNA carried a unique molecular identifier so that TCR cDNA molecules could be counted accurately. Specific primers in the conserved constant-segment region were used to synthesize first-strand cDNA for TCR alpha and beta chains. To control for contamination, every cDNA library was double barcoded, receiving both a SMART-Mk sample barcode and Illumina barcodes. Two successive PCR steps introduced TruSeq adapter sequences along with Illumina sample barcodes. The TCR alpha and beta cDNA libraries were sequenced on the Illumina HiSeq platform using custom primers. As for the original processing: Unique molecular identifiers were extracted from raw reads with MiGEC, and CDR3 positions were determined with MiXCR. For each individual, recombination models were inferred using an EM algorithm with the repgenHMM and IGoR tools. Shared clonotype analysis was performed with the tcR package in R, normalizing sharing by the product of cloneset sizes. Out-of-frame nonproductive sequences were analyzed to study raw recombination free of thymic and clonal selection effects. Starting from the raw public reads, TCRdb applied fastp trimming at Q25, assembled clones with MiXCR and retained in-frame beta chains. Rows are combined by CDR3 protein, so each entry shows the most common genes and DNA. TCRdb, rather than the study authors, made the V and J calls. This sample comprises 700,000 or so distinct CDR3 sequences, approximately 22% of them detected only once. Jointly, the top ten make up roughly 4% of the sample.

These data were likewise used in another study, on T cells expressing NK-cell markers. As described in the second report: Fewer than ten donors provided sorted CD3+CD56+NKG2C+, CD3+CD56+NKG2C- and CD3+CD56-NKG2C+ T-cell subsets, whose TCR beta-chain repertoires were profiled. Seven of the eight sequenced donors were HCMV-seropositive and one was HCMV-seronegative. In several experiments an anti-gammadeltaTCR antibody was added to restrict sorting to alphabetaTCR-expressing T cells. In six donors, the dominant CD3+CD56+NKG2C+ clonotypes ranked among the top 10 CD8+ clonotypes, making up roughly 1.0-8% of CD8+ T cells. Those dominant clonotypes were again the most abundant among CD3+CD56-NKG2C+ cells in a handful of donors, at about 28.3-65%. Whether the expanded NKG2C-expressing T cell clones were specific for HCMV antigens was left unclear. The eight sequenced donors were randomly selected healthy volunteers, three men and five women. HCMV-specific IgG was detected in serum with a commercial ELISA kit to determine HCMV serostatus. For roughly six donors, bulk peripheral blood T-cell repertoires were additionally sequenced from unsorted PBMC. Reads were demultiplexed and grouped by UMI with MIGEC, and clonotypes were assembled and quantified with MiTCR. To remove erroneous sequences, TCR cDNA sequences were retained only when supported by two or more reads. The tcR package was used for downstream repertoire analysis, with clonotypes matched between fractions based on CDR3 nucleotide sequence plus V segment. VDJmatch was used to annotate antigen specificity against VDJdb, with one amino acid substitution in CDR3 allowed.

The sequence was collected from a young woman in good health. Sample: PBMCs. Recombination connected TRBV5-1 to TRBJ2-2, and TRBD2 matches 10 of the central bases. For the CDR3, the sequence is CASSQGTSVRTGELFF. The nucleotides are TGCGCCAGCAGCCAGGGGACTAGCGTTCGCACCGGGGAGCTGTTTTTT.